These 17 T cell receptor beta chains came from one sample sequenced in a study of glioma-infiltrating T cells (dated by TCRdb to 2015 to 2016). Sequencing relied on an Illumina MiSeq. The iRepertoire nested amplicon-rescue multiplex PCR (arm-PCR) platform was used to amplify TCR alpha and beta CDR3 regions from RNA. TCRdb reran the public reads through fastp at Q25 and MiXCR, keeping productive beta chains. For every CDR3 protein sequence, its rows merge into one entry that carries the most common genes and DNA. For this sample there are 100,000 to 150,000 distinct CDR3 sequences; roughly a quarter appear just once. The ten top clones hold over 25% of the sample. The sample taken for sequencing was glioma tissue, nonneoplastic brain tissue, or PBMCs (not recorded which). Source of these receptors: a human donor with low-grade glioma or glioblastoma, undergoing nonglioma brain surgery, or in good health (not recorded which).

This clonotype was seen a handful of times. The J gene is TRBJ1-2, the V gene TRBV2, with D hard to call. The CDR3 is 15 residues long. The ends were cut back, 3 bases at V and 2 bases at J, with 13 bases in the middle. The germline V gene encodes CDR1 SNHLY and CDR2 FYNNEI. The CDR3 protein is CASSDWNNPNYGYTF. DNA of the CDR3: TGTGCCAGCAGTGATTGGAACAACCCCAACTATGGCTACACCTTC.

The chain combines TRBV3-1 with TRBJ1-1, with D maybe TRBD1 (5 bases). From germline, CDR1 is LGHDT and CDR2 YNNKEL (reference sequence). V gave up 1 base and J gave up 7 bases, with 13 bases separating them. This CDR3 is 14 amino acids long. The CDR3 DNA sequence: TGTGCCAGCAGCCAAGGACAGCCTGGACGTGAAGCTTTCTTT. Translated, it gives CASSQGQPGREAFF.

In its sample, this clonotype was seen a few times. Compared with germline, one end of the junction differs, possibly owing to a read error. This sequence joins TRBV7-9 and TRBJ1-5, with TRBD1 matching over 7 bases. There are 15 residues in the CDR3. Germline-derived CDR1 and CDR2 are SEHNR and FQNEAQ (reference sequence). CDR3 sequence reads: CASSLTGLSSQPQHF. The CDR3 bases are TGTGCCAGCAGCTTGACAGGGCTTAGCAGTCAGCCCCAGCATTTT.

This clonotype was seen only a few times. V gene TRBV10-2 combines with J gene TRBJ2-1; D might be TRBD1 (5 bases). The CDR3 spans 14 residues. The germline V and J ends were trimmed by 3 bases and 9 bases, with 15 bases remaining between them. In germline, CDR1 is WSHSY, CDR2 SAAADI. CDR3 coding DNA: TGCGCCAGCAGTGATGTAGTCAGGGCGGCTGAGCAGTTCTTC. Translation gives CASSDVVRAAEQFF.

This clonotype was seen at least ten times. The V and J genes are TRBV28 and TRBJ2-7, with a tentative D call TRBD1 (5 bases). Germline lookup yields CDR1 MDHEN and CDR2 SYDVKM. This CDR3 is 10 amino acids long. V lost 8 bases, J lost 7 bases, and 9 bases lay in between. The CDR3 sequence is CASGNREQYV. The DNA for the CDR3 is TGTGCCAGCGGAAACAGGGAGCAGTACGTC.

This clonotype was seen a handful of times. The rearrangement links TRBV2 to TRBJ2-3; possibly TRBD2 for D (5 bases). Germline V CDR1 and CDR2: SNHLY, FYNNEI. The CDR3 runs 15 residues. V was pared by 1 base and J by 0 bases, with 8 bases between. In nucleotides, the CDR3 is TGTGCCAGCAGTGAAGATCTAGCAAGCACAGATACGCAGTATTTT. This codes for CASSEDLASTDTQYF.

V gene TRBV14 combines with J gene TRBJ2-7; the D gene could be TRBD1 or TRBD2 (5 bases each). V lost 4 bases and J lost 6, with 13 bases in between. This CDR3 region has 13 residues. CDR1 and CDR2 (germline): SGHDN, FVKESK. In nucleotides, the CDR3 is TGTGCCAGCAGCCCCCCTGGGACCGTCGAGCAGTACGTC. It specifies CASSPPGTVEQYV.

This clonotype was seen a single time. The CDR3 loop is CASSRLTGGTDTQYF. The CDR3, as DNA: TGCGCCAGCAGCCGACTTACGGGGGGTACAGATACGCAGTATTTT. This chain links TRBV5-1 with TRBJ2-3; the match to TRBD2 covers 7 bases. The length of the CDR3 is 15 residues. Germline V lookup: CDR1 SGHRS, CDR2 YFSETQ. After removal of 4 bases from V and 3 bases from J, the junction contained 8 bases not matched to a gene.

This clonotype was seen many times. This chain links TRBV20-1 with TRBJ1-5, with a possible D match to TRBD1 (6 bases). This CDR3 region has 11 residues. Germline CDR1 and CDR2: DFQATT and SNEGSKA (reference sequence). V gave up 6 bases and J gave up 6 bases, with 9 bases separating them. The CDR3 spells CSAADSQPQHF. CDR3 DNA sequence: TGCAGTGCCGCGGACAGTCAGCCCCAGCATTTT.

The chain has TRBV28 and TRBJ2-6; possibly TRBD1 or TRBD2 for D (5 bases each). The germline V gene has CDR1 MDHEN and CDR2 SYDVKM. Trimming shortened V by 4 bases and J by 4 bases, and 14 bases separated the two germline ends. This CDR3 spans 16 amino acids. The CDR3 sequence is CASSWGPISGANVLTF. In DNA form, the CDR3 reads TGTGCCAGCAGTTGGGGACCAATCTCGGGGGCCAACGTCCTGACTTTC.

For this clonotype: Being one base from a much bigger clone, this may be a read error. The CDR3 carries no conserved terminal phenylalanine or tryptophan, so it likely arises from a read error. The chain links TRBV28 to TRBJ1-5; D is perhaps TRBD1 (5 bases). Trimming cost V 8 bases and J 7 bases, with 18 bases left between them. Germline V gene data show CDR1 as MDHEN and CDR2 as SYDVKM. The CDR3 extends over 14 amino acids. In nucleotides, the CDR3 is TGTGCCAGCCGGCAGGCGTGGGCAGGGCAGCCCCAGCATCTT. Amino acids: CASRQAWAGQPQHL.

This clonotype came up many times. The chain links TRBV20-1 to TRBJ1-1; 7 bases match TRBD1. V shed 0 bases and J 4 bases; nucleotides not matched to a gene: 8. This CDR3 has 15 amino acids. In germline, CDR1 is DFQATT, CDR2 SNEGSKA (reference sequence). For the CDR3, the DNA is TGCAGTGCTAGAGATGTGGGCAGGGGGGGCACTGAAGCTTTCTTT. Protein product: CSARDVGRGGTEAFF.

In the case of this clonotype: Germline and junction disagree at one end, which may indicate a read error. The gene calls are TRBV6-6 and TRBJ2-1; D remains ambiguous. The CDR3 length is 13 residues. CDR1 MNHNY and CDR2 SVGAGI come from the germline V gene (reference sequence). CDR3 in DNA: TGTGCCATCAGTGATTTGTCTACCGATGAGCAGTTCTTC. Translated, it gives CAISDLSTDEQFF.

This sequence joins TRBV6-2 or TRBV6-3 and TRBJ2-7; TRBD2 matches 10 bases. Germline CDR1 MNHEY, CDR2 SVGEGT. The CDR3 loop spans 17 amino acids. The J segment lost 7 bases and the V segment lost 4 bases, leaving 16 bases of the junction unmatched. DNA of the CDR3: TGTGCCAGCAGTTCAAGCCTAGCGGGGGTTACTAACAATGAGCAGTACGTC. Translation: CASSSSLAGVTNNEQYV.

This clonotype was seen only a few times. The gene calls are TRBV18 and TRBJ1-5; 7 positions agree with TRBD1. Germline V CDR1 and CDR2: KGHSH, LQKENI. The CDR3 loop spans 15 amino acids. The V gene end was trimmed by 3 bases and the J gene end by 9 bases; junction bases not matched to a gene: 11. In DNA, the CDR3 is TGTGCCAGCTCACCCATCAGGGGGGCTGAAGGGCCCCAGCATTTT. Translated: CASSPIRGAEGPQHF.

This chain uses TRBV7-2 with TRBJ2-3, with 8 positions matching TRBD2. The junction had 7 bases not matched to a gene; V was cut back by 3 bases and J by 2 bases. The CDR3 runs 16 residues. Germline V gene sequence: CDR1 SGHTA, CDR2 FQGNSA. CDR3 coding DNA: TGTGCCAGCAGCTTTAGGGCGGGGGGCCCCACAGATACGCAGTATTTT. It encodes CASSFRAGGPTDTQYF. The full variable domain, rest sourced from reference TRBV7-2 and TRBJ2-3, is GAGVSQSPSNKVTEKGKDVELRCDPISGHTALYWYRQSLGQGLEFLIYFQGNSAPDKSGLPSDRFSAERTGGSVSTLTIQRTQQEDSAVYLCASSFRAGGPTDTQYFGPGTRLTVL.

Concerning this clonotype itself: Possible read error: a much larger clone is one base away. Likely a read error: the CDR3 ends without its conserved phenylalanine or tryptophan. The J gene is TRBJ1-1, the V gene TRBV20-1; tentatively, D is TRBD1 (5 bases). The CDR3 length is 15 residues. V lost 3 bases, J lost 0 bases, and 14 bases lay in between. CDR1 and CDR2 from the germline V gene are DFQATT and SNEGSKA (reference sequence). The CDR3, as DNA: TGCAGTGCTAGGATCGGTGGGGGTATGAACACTGAAGCTTTCTCT. It encodes CSARIGGGMNTEAFS.